This T cell receptor (beta chain) came from a study of technical replicates of blood from a handful of donors. Some clones are missing from TCRdb's copy, which holds only in-frame ones; the method was immunoSEQ multiplex PCR. The sample shows some 78,000 clones, approximately 93% of them seen only once. This CDR3 has 15 residues. After removal of 6 bases from V and 5 bases from J, the junction contained 8 bases not matched to a gene. Germline CDR1 is MNHEY and CDR2 is SVGAGI. This chain connects TRBV6-5 to TRBJ1-1; TRBD1 aligns across 11 bases. The origin of this receptor is a human donor in good health. The material sequenced was T cells isolated from PBMCs. The CDR3 DNA follows: TGTGCCAGCAGCCGGGCCGGGACAGGGGGGACTGAAGCTTTCTTT. It is translated as CASSRAGTGGTEAFF.